The present entry profiles one TCR beta chain with its context. As handled by the study authors: Researchers report that nucleated cell counts were estimated from reference gene primer amplification. Clones were sequenced by immunoSEQ multiplex PCR, and TCRdb holds only the in-frame ones, with some missing. Clonal size and the V and J genes are those of that table, whereas D and trimming came from the DNA. The table has roughly 150,000 clones, approximately 80% seen once; the top ten hold around 9.9%. Trimming took 0 bases from V and 7 from J, leaving 12 bases between them. Germline V lookup: CDR1 LGHNA, CDR2 YSLEER. This CDR3 comprises 14 residues. These data are taken from a study of blood T cell repertoires in COVID-19. Study overall: The United States, Italy and Spain supplied acute and convalescent COVID-19 samples. T cells, B-cell-depleted T cells, or PBMCs provided the cDNA or gDNA that served as material.

Sequenced: peripheral blood. The receptor comes from a human donor in a cohort sampled during active COVID-19. The V gene is TRBV4-3, the J gene TRBJ1-2, with D possibly being TRBD1 (5 bases). This CDR3 reads CASSQDRVSGGYTF. CDR3 in DNA: TGCGCCAGCAGCCAAGACAGGGTGTCGGGTGGCTACACCTTC.